This record looks at one T cell receptor beta chain sequence and its context. These data belong to a study of blood T cell repertoires in COVID-19. The CDR3 length is 15 residues. Germline values: CDR1 LNHDA, CDR2 SQIVND (reference sequence). The V gene lost 0 bases and the J gene lost 0 bases, with 9 bases spanning the gap. In the study's own analysis: Quantification of nucleated cells was approximated via reference gene primer amplification. TCRdb keeps only in-frame clones here, not all; method: immunoSEQ multiplex PCR. The V and J calls and clone size are taken from that table; D and trimming were inferred from the DNA. The repertoire has about 190,000 clones, around 90% of them found once; the top ten carry under 25%.

This clonotype originated in a man in his sixties with active or convalescent COVID-19. Material for sequencing was peripheral blood. This rearrangement joins TRBV19 to TRBJ2-7, with a tentative D call TRBD2 (6 bases). The CDR3 protein is CASSIDAGSSYEQYF. The CDR3 DNA sequence: TGTGCCAGTAGTATAGACGCGGGGAGCTCCTACGAGCAGTACTTC.